A selection of T cell receptor beta chains follows, all from one sample in a study of siplizumab effects on memory and regulatory T cells. Profiled with immunoSEQ multiplex PCR; TCRdb holds only in-frame clones, not every one. This sample has 50,000 to 75,000 clones; around 96% occur once, and the top ten carry around 0.093%. Material: naive CD8+ T cells sorted from blood. The receptor set was obtained from a human donor in good health. The CDR3 runs from the conserved cysteine through the conserved F or W. The order of the fields is CDR3 protein, CDR3 DNA, clone size, D gene, J gene, V gene. The D gene is left open where the match is weak. Clone sizes are given selectively: once, few, many, or a class where the clone is expanded.

cdr3_aa: CASFLDFGNTIYF
cdr3_nt: TGTGCCAGCTTTCTCGACTTCGGAAACACCATATATTTT
clone_size: .
d_call: .
j_call: TRBJ1-3
v_call: TRBV2

cdr3_aa: CASSQEWASGSYEQYF
cdr3_nt: TGTGCCAGCAGCCAAGAATGGGCTAGCGGTTCCTACGAGCAGTACTTC
clone_size: .
d_call: TRBD2
j_call: TRBJ2-7
v_call: TRBV4-2

cdr3_aa: CASTLGTSLGQYF
cdr3_nt: TGTGCCAGCACTTTGGGGACTAGCTTAGGGCAGTACTTC
clone_size: .
d_call: TRBD2
j_call: TRBJ2-7
v_call: TRBV2

cdr3_aa: CARIRQGRDGYTF
cdr3_nt: TGTGCCAGAATACGACAGGGTAGGGATGGCTACACCTTC
clone_size: .
d_call: TRBD1
j_call: TRBJ1-2
v_call: TRBV6-4

cdr3_aa: CASSASGGPGETQYF
cdr3_nt: TGTGCCAGCAGCGCTAGCGGGGGGCCTGGAGAGACCCAGTACTTC
clone_size: .
d_call: TRBD2
j_call: TRBJ2-5
v_call: TRBV9

cdr3_aa: CASSQVPGGDTEAFF
cdr3_nt: TGCGCCAGCAGCCAGGTCCCCGGGGGTGACACTGAAGCTTTCTTT
clone_size: .
d_call: .
j_call: TRBJ1-1
v_call: TRBV4-1

cdr3_aa: CASTSTDFLGEKLFF
cdr3_nt: TGTGCCAGCACCTCAACGGACTTTCTAGGGGAAAAACTGTTTTTT
clone_size: .
d_call: .
j_call: TRBJ1-4
v_call: TRBV27

cdr3_aa: CASSQDRGQGGNTIYF
cdr3_nt: TGCGCCAGCAGCCAAGACCGTGGACAGGGAGGAAACACCATATATTTT
clone_size: .
d_call: TRBD1
j_call: TRBJ1-3
v_call: TRBV4-3

cdr3_aa: CASSMSSGADTQYF
cdr3_nt: TGTGCCAGTAGTATGTCCAGCGGGGCCGATACGCAGTATTTT
clone_size: .
d_call: TRBD2
j_call: TRBJ2-3
v_call: TRBV19

cdr3_aa: CASSQDTGVSVRVEAFF
cdr3_nt: TGTGCCAGCAGCCAAGATACGGGGGTTAGCGTACGCGTTGAAGCTTTCTTT
clone_size: .
d_call: .
j_call: TRBJ1-1
v_call: TRBV4-2

cdr3_aa: CASSPLAGGYNEQFF
cdr3_nt: TGCGCCAGCAGCCCACTAGCGGGGGGCTACAATGAGCAGTTCTTC
clone_size: .
d_call: TRBD2
j_call: TRBJ2-1
v_call: TRBV4-1

cdr3_aa: CAWTDYRGSPYEQYF
cdr3_nt: TGTGCCTGGACGGATTACAGGGGGTCCCCCTACGAGCAGTACTTC
clone_size: .
d_call: TRBD1
j_call: TRBJ2-7
v_call: TRBV30

cdr3_aa: CASTPWDSGNTIYF
cdr3_nt: TGTGCCAGCACCCCATGGGACTCTGGAAACACCATATATTTT
clone_size: .
d_call: .
j_call: TRBJ1-3
v_call: TRBV28

cdr3_aa: CASSYLDTERTIYF
cdr3_nt: TGTGCCAGCAGTTACCTCGACACGGAGAGGACCATATATTTT
clone_size: once
d_call: .
j_call: TRBJ1-3
v_call: TRBV6-6

cdr3_aa: CASSLGDRKAFF
cdr3_nt: TGTGCCAGCAGCTTAGGCGACCGGAAAGCTTTCTTT
clone_size: .
d_call: .
j_call: TRBJ1-1
v_call: TRBV7-1

cdr3_aa: CASSPAGGADSPLHF
cdr3_nt: TGCGCCAGCAGCCCCGCAGGGGGGGCTGATTCACCCCTCCACTTT
clone_size: .
d_call: TRBD1
j_call: TRBJ1-6
v_call: TRBV5-1

cdr3_aa: CASTGPNEETQYF
cdr3_nt: TGTGCCAGCACGGGACCAAACGAAGAGACCCAGTACTTC
clone_size: .
d_call: .
j_call: TRBJ2-5
v_call: TRBV19

cdr3_aa: CASSLAGGSYEQYF
cdr3_nt: TGTGCCAGCAGCTTAGCGGGCGGCTCCTACGAGCAGTACTTC
clone_size: once
d_call: .
j_call: TRBJ2-7
v_call: TRBV7-6

cdr3_aa: CASSLADRDTEAFF
cdr3_nt: TGTGCCAGCAGCTTGGCGGATAGGGACACTGAAGCTTTCTTT
clone_size: .
d_call: .
j_call: TRBJ1-1
v_call: TRBV5-4

cdr3_aa: CASSFYIGGQGSDEQYF
cdr3_nt: TGTGCCAGCAGCTTCTATATAGGGGGACAGGGTTCGGACGAGCAGTACTTC
clone_size: .
d_call: TRBD1
j_call: TRBJ2-7
v_call: TRBV7-2

cdr3_aa: CASSFPNGGYTDTQYF
cdr3_nt: TGTGCCAGCAGCTTTCCGAACGGGGGGTACACAGATACGCAGTATTTT
clone_size: .
d_call: TRBD2
j_call: TRBJ2-3
v_call: TRBV5-6

cdr3_aa: CASSEGADQPQHF
cdr3_nt: TGTGCCAGCAGTGAGGGGGCCGATCAGCCCCAGCATTTT
clone_size: .
d_call: TRBD1
j_call: TRBJ1-5
v_call: TRBV6-5

cdr3_aa: CASSYVNSNTEAFF
cdr3_nt: TGTGCCAGCAGTTACGTCAACTCGAACACTGAAGCTTTCTTT
clone_size: .
d_call: .
j_call: TRBJ1-1
v_call: TRBV6-5

cdr3_aa: CASSYGQGGFEAFF
cdr3_nt: TGCGCCAGCAGCTACGGACAGGGTGGTTTTGAAGCTTTCTTT
clone_size: .
d_call: TRBD1
j_call: TRBJ1-1
v_call: TRBV4-1